This TCR beta chain was documented in a study of a mutant IDH1 vaccine in newly diagnosed glioma. For the study at large: Vaccinations, eight in total, occurred in weeks 1, 3, 5, 7, 11, 15, 19, 23. Radiotherapy alone preceded vaccination by 4-6 weeks; alternatively, vaccination started with temozolomide cycles. Males made up about 60% and females about 38% of treated patients, whose mean age was roughly 40 years.

This CDR3 region has 13 residues. V lost 5 bases to trimming and J lost 4 bases, with 12 bases between them. Germline V CDR1 and CDR2: SGHTA, FQGNSA. Regarding time point: week 11, during vaccination. Each vaccine dose was 300 ug of mutant IDH1 20-mer peptide, with topical imiquimod. Sequencing used immunoSEQ multiplex PCR; TCRdb keeps in-frame clones, though not all of them. The sample includes tens of thousands of clones, roughly 80% seen only once; the top ten take about 8.2%. To note about this clone: What it binds is unknown.

This clonotype originated in a woman aged 45-65 years with glioma. The specimen comprised PBMCs, sampled from a glioma patient whose treatment included an IDH1 peptide vaccine. The chain employs TRBV7-2 and TRBJ2-7, with D uncertain. The chain's CDR3 is CASSRTGPYEQYF. In DNA form, the CDR3 reads TGTGCCAGCAGCCGTACCGGGCCGTACGAGCAGTACTTC.